The next 20 T cell receptor beta chains were all read from a single sample in a study of cytomegalovirus exposure and HLA in healthy donors. Primers: 60 Vbeta forward and 13 Jbeta reverse. Data came from immunoSEQ multiplex PCR; TCRdb stores just in-frame clones and leaves some out. The sample includes approximately 90,000 clones, approximately 70% of them seen just once. The sample was PBMCs. The receptors derive from a woman aged 50 to 60 in good health and CMV-seropositive.

The rearrangement links TRBV10-3 to TRBJ1-3; D might be TRBD1 (6 bases). Between the trimmed V and J ends, which lost 11 bases and 2 bases, there was a span of 16 bases. Germline-derived CDR1 and CDR2 are ENHRY and SYGVKD. The CDR3 sequence is 14 residues long. In DNA form, the CDR3 reads TGTGCCTCGGGGGGCACGGGGGCTGGAAACACCATATATTTT. Amino acid sequence: CASGGTGAGNTIYF.

This chain connects TRBV19 to TRBJ2-6; 7 bases match TRBD2. Germline loops: CDR1 LNHDA, CDR2 SQIVND (reference sequence). The CDR3 loop spans 18 amino acids. V trimming: 6 bases; J trimming: 0 bases; junction bases outside the gene matches: 11. CDR3 in DNA: TGTGCCAGTAGGAAATTAGGACGGGAGGTCTCTGGGGCCAACGTCCTGACTTTC. Its protein is CASRKLGREVSGANVLTF.

The rearrangement uses TRBV9 and TRBJ2-7; possibly TRBD2 for D (6 bases). Germline V gene sequence: CDR1 SGDLS, CDR2 YYNGEE. The V end lost 0 bases, the J end lost 3 bases, and 28 bases lay between the germline ends. The CDR3 contains 20 residues. The CDR3 loop is CASSVAGRASIGDVGYEQYF. The CDR3 region has the DNA TGTGCCAGCAGCGTAGCCGGGAGAGCCTCCATCGGAGATGTCGGCTACGAGCAGTACTTC.

This chain connects TRBV6-5 to TRBJ1-2; D is ambiguous. The germline CDR1 and CDR2 sequences are MNHEY and SVGAGI. Trimming took 2 bases from V and 5 from J, leaving 9 bases between them. This CDR3 region has 13 residues. CDR3 bases: TGTGCCAGCAGTTACCCAGGTGGATATGGCTACACCTTC. It specifies CASSYPGGYGYTF.

The count of this clone is one. The rearrangement links TRBV28 to TRBJ2-1, with D possibly matching TRBD1 (5 bases). The CDR3 has 12 amino acids. CDR1 and CDR2 (germline): MDHEN, SYDVKM. Trimming cost V 3 bases and J 10 bases, with 10 bases left between them. CDR3 DNA sequence: TGTGCCAGCAGTTTCCCCAAGGGGGAGCAGTTCTTC. Translated: CASSFPKGEQFF. Combining the CDR3 with reference TRBV28 and TRBJ2-1 gives the whole variable domain DVKVTQSSRYLVKRTGEKVFLECVQDMDHENMFWYRQDPGLGLRLIYFSYDVKMKEKGDIPEGYSVSREKKERFSLILESASTNQTSMYLCASSFPKGEQFFGPGTRLTVL.

The rearrangement uses TRBV4-2 and TRBJ2-7; D may be TRBD2 (6 bases). The ends were cut back, 0 bases at V and 3 bases at J, with 12 bases in the middle. Germline values: CDR1 LGHNA, CDR2 YNFKEQ. The CDR3 is 15 amino acids. CDR3 in amino acids: CASSQEREAIYEQYF. The CDR3, as DNA: TGTGCCAGCAGCCAAGAGAGGGAGGCTATCTACGAGCAGTACTTC.

V is TRBV6-5 and J is TRBJ1-6; D may be TRBD1 (5 bases). Germline V gives CDR1 MNHEY, CDR2 SVGAGI. This CDR3 comprises 14 residues. V dropped 8 bases and J dropped 14 bases, with 22 bases sitting between them. CDR3 DNA sequence: TGTGCCAGCTTGCCGACGGGCACTGGGGGGGCCCTCCACTTT. It translates to CASLPTGTGGALHF.

This clone showed up many times. V gene TRBV6-6 combines with J gene TRBJ2-3; 8 bases line up with TRBD2. The CDR3 sequence is 14 residues long. J gave up 4 bases and V 6 bases, and 6 bases lay outside the gene matches. Germline V gene sequence: CDR1 MNHNY, CDR2 SVGAGI (reference sequence). The CDR3, as DNA: TGTGCCAGCAGCACCGGGGGGGACGCAGATACGCAGTATTTT. This codes for CASSTGGDADTQYF.

In its sample, this clone was seen once. Germline and junction disagree at one end, which may indicate a read error. V and J are TRBV7-9 and TRBJ1-2; a possible D gene is TRBD1 (5 bases). Looked up from germline, CDR1 is SEHNR and CDR2 is FQNEAQ (reference sequence). The CDR3 runs to 15 residues. CDR3 nucleotides: TGTTCCAGCAGCTTAGTAGCTCCAGGGCTGAATGGCTACACCTTC. This encodes CSSSLVAPGLNGYTF.

This chain joins TRBV7-8 and TRBJ2-1, with 8 bases fitting TRBD2. V dropped 7 bases and J dropped 0; count of bases not matched to a gene: 2. Germline assignment: CDR1 SGHVS and CDR2 FQNEAQ. This CDR3 comprises 14 residues. The CDR3 nucleotides read TGTGCCAGCAAACTAGCGGACTCCTACAATGAGCAGTTCTTC. Translating it yields CASKLADSYNEQFF.

V gene TRBV4-3 combines with J gene TRBJ1-5; no clear D. Deletions cut 0 bases from V and 11 bases from J, with 11 bases between. CDR1 and CDR2 from the germline V gene are LGHNA and YSLEER. CDR3 length: 13 residues. In DNA, the CDR3 is TGCGCCAGCAGCCAAGATGGAAGAGGGTCCCAGCATTTT. It is translated as CASSQDGRGSQHF.

This sequence joins TRBV21-1 and TRBJ1-1; the tabulated D call, TRBD1, remains unverified against the DNA. TRBV21-1 is an annotated pseudogene. This CDR3 contains 16 residues. The CDR3 coding sequence is TGTGCCAGCAGCAAGACCCTCAGGGGGCTATGGACTGAAGCTTTCTTT. This gives the protein CASSKTLRGLWTEAFF.

Points on this clone: Relative to the germline gene, one junction end is altered; a read error may explain this. This chain joins TRBV7-9 and TRBJ2-2, with D possibly being TRBD1 (6 bases). Germline CDR1 SEHNR, CDR2 FQNEAQ (reference sequence). CDR3 length: 15 amino acids. As DNA, the CDR3 is TGTTCCAGCAGCGCAGGGACCTCAGGGGTCGGGGAGCTGTTTTTT. Translation gives CSSSAGTSGVGELFF.

J is TRBJ2-1 and V is TRBV19; 7 nucleotides agree with TRBD1. The CDR3 is made up of 15 amino acids. From germline, CDR1 is LNHDA and CDR2 SQIVND (reference sequence). V shed 6 bases and J 2 bases; nucleotides not matched to a gene: 7. DNA for the CDR3: TGTGCCAGTAGGTCAGGACAGGCGACCTACAATGAGCAGTTCTTC. Encoded protein: CASRSGQATYNEQFF.

This clone came up a few times. Written as DNA, the CDR3 is TGTGCCAGCAGGGCTGGAGAGAACACTGAAGCTTTCTTT. It codes for CASRAGENTEAFF. The rearrangement uses TRBV2 and TRBJ1-1, with D unclear. The CDR3 is 13 residues long. The germline gives CDR1 SNHLY, CDR2 FYNNEI. Trimming removed 6 bases at V and 1 base at J, with 9 bases between.

This clone occurred a few times. The V call is TRBV5-1, the J call TRBJ2-1; D unresolved. CDR3 size: 15 residues. The germline V gene encodes CDR1 SGHRS and CDR2 YFSETQ. The germline V and J ends were trimmed by 1 base and 0 bases, with 8 bases remaining between them. The CDR3 loop reads CASSLLSSSYNEQFF. In DNA, the CDR3 is TGCGCCAGCAGCTTGCTTTCTAGCTCCTACAATGAGCAGTTCTTC. Supplemented by reference TRBV5-1 and TRBJ2-1, the full variable domain reads KAGVTQTPRYLIKTRGQQVTLSCSPISGHRSVSWYQQTPGQGLQFLFEYFSETQRNKGNFPGRFSGRQFSNSRSEMNVSTLELGDSALYLCASSLLSSSYNEQFFGPGTRLTVL.

In this sample, this clone turned up once. The chain employs TRBV21-1 and TRBJ1-5; the table's D call TRBD1 went unverified against the DNA. TRBV21-1 has pseudogene status. The CDR3 totals 16 residues. This CDR3 is CASSKPPGQGGQSQHF. The CDR3 nucleotides are TGTGCCAGCAGCAAGCCACCGGGACAGGGAGGCCAGTCCCAGCATTTT.

The CDR3 bases are TGTGCCAGCAGCTATGGACTAGCGGTAGCCTACGAGCAGTACTTC. It specifies CASSYGLAVAYEQYF. This chain connects TRBV7-9 to TRBJ2-7; TRBD2 matches at 10 bases. The CDR3 is made up of 15 amino acids. Trimming cost V 4 bases and J 2 bases; bases outside gene matches: 5. CDR1 SEHNR and CDR2 FQNEAQ come from the germline V gene (reference sequence).

The V and J genes are TRBV9 and TRBJ1-5; D is possibly TRBD1 (6 bases). This CDR3 contains 15 residues. Trimming removed 0 bases at V and 4 bases at J, with 11 bases between. Germline V gene data show CDR1 as SGDLS and CDR2 as YYNGEE. CDR3 residues: CASSVGGGHNQPQHF. For the CDR3, the DNA is TGTGCCAGCAGCGTAGGGGGGGGGCATAATCAGCCCCAGCATTTT. The full variable domain, its missing parts supplied by reference TRBV9 and TRBJ1-5, is DSGVTQTPKHLITATGQRVTLRCSPRSGDLSVYWYQQSLDQGLQFLIQYYNGEERAKGNILERFSAQQFPDLHSELNLSSLELGDSALYFCASSVGGGHNQPQHFGDGTRLSIL.

The chain couples TRBV29-1 to TRBJ2-2; D possibly corresponds to TRBD1 (6 bases). CDR1 is SQVTM and CDR2 is ANQGSEA in the germline V gene. Trimming removed 6 bases at V and 5 bases at J, with 10 bases between. CDR3 length equals 12 residues. The CDR3 loop is CSVYRVTGELFF. The DNA of the CDR3 is TGCAGCGTCTACAGGGTTACCGGGGAGCTGTTTTTT.